The rows below give T cell receptor beta chains drawn from one sample of a study of shared clonotypes between healthy human individuals. Sequencing used immunoSEQ multiplex PCR; TCRdb keeps in-frame clones, though not all of them. The table includes approximately 120,000 clones, 68% detected once. Material: memory CD8+ T cells sorted from blood. The receptors shown here come from a young woman in good health. CDR3s include the opening cysteine and the closing phenylalanine or tryptophan. The D gene is left open where the match is weak. Part of the rows lack a size; the others show once, few, many or a class for expanded clones.

V: TRBV28
D: TRBD2
size: .
J: TRBJ2-1
DNA: TGTGCCAGCAGTTTCCCCTCACTAGCGGGTAACAATGAGCAGTTCTTC
CDR3: CASSFPSLAGNNEQFF

V: TRBV28
D: TRBD2
size: .
J: TRBJ2-5
DNA: TGTGCCAGCAGTCCGGTAGCGGGGATATTACATGGGGCCCAGTACTTC
CDR3: CASSPVAGILHGAQYF

V: TRBV14
D: TRBD2
size: .
J: TRBJ2-7
DNA: TGTGCCAGCAGCCAAGCGGGAGGGCTTTGGAATGAGCAGTACTTC
CDR3: CASSQAGGLWNEQYF

V: TRBV7-2
D: .
size: .
J: TRBJ2-7
DNA: TGTGCCAGCAGCCCGATCATTGCGATGGATTACGAGCAGTACTTC
CDR3: CASSPIIAMDYEQYF

V: TRBV2
D: .
size: .
J: TRBJ2-7
DNA: TGTGCCAGCAGGGGGACCGAATCCTACGAGCAGTACTTC
CDR3: CASRGTESYEQYF

V: TRBV15
D: .
size: .
J: TRBJ2-6
DNA: TGTGCCACCAGCAGAGATGGGGGAACCGGGGCCAACGTCCTGACTTTC
CDR3: CATSRDGGTGANVLTF

V: TRBV28
D: .
size: .
J: TRBJ2-5
DNA: TGTGCCAGCAGCGATTCTAGAGGGAGACAAGAGACCCAGTACTTC
CDR3: CASSDSRGRQETQYF

V: TRBV7-9
D: TRBD1
size: .
J: TRBJ2-7
DNA: TGTGCCAGCAGCCAAACACTGGGGACAGGGGGTTTTGAGCAGTACTTC
CDR3: CASSQTLGTGGFEQYF

V: TRBV7-8
D: .
size: .
J: TRBJ1-2
DNA: TGTGCCAGCCGGCAGGGGAGAGACTATGGCTACACCTTC
CDR3: CASRQGRDYGYTF

V: TRBV19
D: .
size: once
J: TRBJ2-4
DNA: TGTGCCAGTAGCCTCCGGACGGCCATTCGATCGGCCAAAAACATTCAGTACTTC
CDR3: CASSLRTAIRSAKNIQYF

V: TRBV19
D: .
size: medium-sized
J: TRBJ2-7
DNA: TGTGCCAGTAGCCCGTGGTCAGCGTACTACGAGCAGTACTTC
CDR3: CASSPWSAYYEQYF

V: TRBV7-7
D: .
size: .
J: TRBJ2-7
DNA: TGTGCCAGCAGCCCGGGACACCCCTACGAGCAGTACTTC
CDR3: CASSPGHPYEQYF

V: TRBV7-9
D: .
size: .
J: TRBJ2-5
DNA: TGTGCCAGCAGCTTATCGGGACCCCAAGAGACCCAGTACTTC
CDR3: CASSLSGPQETQYF

V: TRBV27
D: TRBD1
size: few
J: TRBJ1-2
DNA: TGTGCCAGCAGTCGGTACACCGGGACAGGGGCCAATGGCTACACCTTC
CDR3: CASSRYTGTGANGYTF

V: TRBV27
D: .
size: .
J: TRBJ2-7
DNA: TGTGCCAGCAGTTTTAGGGGGGCCCCCTACGAGCAGTACTTC
CDR3: CASSFRGAPYEQYF

V: TRBV7-6
D: TRBD2
size: .
J: TRBJ2-7
DNA: TGTGCCAGCAGCTCCCGGATGACTAGCGGGCCGTCCGACTACGAGCAGTACTTC
CDR3: CASSSRMTSGPSDYEQYF

V: TRBV6-1
D: .
size: .
J: TRBJ2-7
DNA: TGTGCCAGCAGTGAAACGGGGGACTCCACCTACGAGCAGTACTTC
CDR3: CASSETGDSTYEQYF

V: TRBV5-4
D: TRBD1
size: .
J: TRBJ1-5
DNA: TGTGCCAGCAGCTTGGGAGGGACAGGCGGGGATCAGCCCCAGCATTTT
CDR3: CASSLGGTGGDQPQHF

V: TRBV6-1
D: .
size: many
J: TRBJ1-2
DNA: TGTGCCAGCAGTGAAGGACAGGAGCCTAACTATGGCTACACCTTC
CDR3: CASSEGQEPNYGYTF

V: TRBV6-1
D: TRBD2
size: few
J: TRBJ2-3
DNA: TGTGCCAGCAGCCGGACTAGCGGGAGCCCAGATACGCAGTATTTT
CDR3: CASSRTSGSPDTQYF

V: TRBV4-1
D: .
size: .
J: TRBJ1-1
DNA: TGCGCCAGCAGCCAGGGGCGGAACACTGAAGCTTTCTTT
CDR3: CASSQGRNTEAFF

V: TRBV6-6
D: .
size: .
J: TRBJ1-1
DNA: TGTGCCAGCAGCACTGAAATAACGGGAAACACTGAAGCTTTCTTT
CDR3: CASSTEITGNTEAFF

V: TRBV4-1
D: TRBD2
size: many
J: TRBJ2-5
DNA: TGCGCCAGCAGCCAAGCAGGGACTATGAAAGAGACCCAGTACTTC
CDR3: CASSQAGTMKETQYF

V: TRBV29-1
D: TRBD2
size: .
J: TRBJ2-1
DNA: TGCAGCGTTTGGAGCGGGGGAGGCTACAATGAGCAGTTCTTC
CDR3: CSVWSGGGYNEQFF

V: TRBV7-2
D: .
size: many
J: TRBJ1-2
DNA: TGTGCCAGCAGCTTAGTAGGTCGCTATGGCTACACCTTC
CDR3: CASSLVGRYGYTF

V: TRBV7-6
D: .
size: many
J: TRBJ1-3
DNA: TGTGCCAGCAGCTTATACCCCAGGGGACACTCTGGAAACACCATATATTTT
CDR3: CASSLYPRGHSGNTIYF

V: TRBV5-6
D: .
size: few
J: TRBJ1-1
DNA: TGTGCCAGCAGTAAACCGGGAGGCACTGAAGCTTTCTTT
CDR3: CASSKPGGTEAFF

V: TRBV9
D: .
size: .
J: TRBJ1-5
DNA: TGTGCCAGTGCGGAGACGGCCGCCTCCAATCAGCCCCAGCATTTT
CDR3: CASAETAASNQPQHF

V: TRBV5-1
D: .
size: once
J: TRBJ2-1
DNA: TGCGCCAGCAGCCCCTTTCCTAGCGCAAGCTCCTACAATGAGCAGTTCTTC
CDR3: CASSPFPSASSYNEQFF

V: TRBV5-1
D: .
size: .
J: TRBJ1-4
DNA: TGCGCCAGCAGCTTAGGGGGGGATTATGAAAAACTGTTTTTT
CDR3: CASSLGGDYEKLFF

V: TRBV7-3
D: .
size: .
J: TRBJ2-6
DNA: TGTGCCAGCAGCTCAACGCAGGGGTCTGGGGCCAACGTCCTGACTTTC
CDR3: CASSSTQGSGANVLTF

V: TRBV28
D: .
size: .
J: TRBJ1-1
DNA: TGTGCCAGCAGTTGGGGGGAGAACACTGAAGCTTTCTTT
CDR3: CASSWGENTEAFF

V: TRBV18
D: .
size: .
J: TRBJ2-1
DNA: TGTGCCAGCTCACCCGGGACCAGCGACAATGAGCAGTTCTTC
CDR3: CASSPGTSDNEQFF

V: TRBV5-1
D: TRBD1
size: .
J: TRBJ1-2
DNA: TGCGCCAGCAGCTGGGGGGACAGGGACAACTATGGCTACACCTTC
CDR3: CASSWGDRDNYGYTF

V: TRBV19
D: TRBD1
size: many
J: TRBJ2-7
DNA: TGTGCCAGTAGCCGAGGGACAGCAAGGGAGCAGTACTTC
CDR3: CASSRGTAREQYF

V: TRBV5-6
D: .
size: .
J: TRBJ1-2
DNA: TGTGCCAGCAGCTTTTGGGGGGATCGGCTCTATGGCTACACCTTC
CDR3: CASSFWGDRLYGYTF

V: TRBV2
D: .
size: few
J: TRBJ1-2
DNA: TGTGCCAGCAGTGAGACACAAGGAGGGATTCTATATGGCTACACCTTC
CDR3: CASSETQGGILYGYTF

V: TRBV28
D: .
size: .
J: TRBJ2-7
DNA: TGTGCCAGCAGACCTACAGCGGCCTCCTACGAGCAGTACTTC
CDR3: CASRPTAASYEQYF

V: TRBV6-5
D: TRBD1
size: many
J: TRBJ1-5
DNA: TGTGCCAGCAGAGACAGGGGGGATCAGCCCCAGCATTTT
CDR3: CASRDRGDQPQHF

V: TRBV4-1
D: .
size: .
J: TRBJ2-5
DNA: TGCGCCAGCAGCCAGGGGGGGCGCAAAGAGACCCAGTACTTC
CDR3: CASSQGGRKETQYF

V: TRBV6-1
D: .
size: .
J: TRBJ2-6
DNA: TGTGCCAGCAGTGAAGGACTTCACTCTGGGGCCAACGTCCTGACTTTC
CDR3: CASSEGLHSGANVLTF

V: TRBV7-2
D: .
size: few
J: TRBJ1-5
DNA: TGTGCCAGCCTGTTGACCTATGGCAATCAGCCCCAGCATTTT
CDR3: CASLLTYGNQPQHF

V: TRBV19
D: .
size: .
J: TRBJ1-5
DNA: TGTGCCAGTAGGCTCGTTGGGGGCTATAGCAATCAGCCCCAGCATTTT
CDR3: CASRLVGGYSNQPQHF

V: TRBV7-2
D: .
size: .
J: TRBJ2-5
DNA: TGTGCCAGCAGCTTAGCTCCCGGGGATCTTTACTTC
CDR3: CASSLAPGDLYF

V: TRBV14
D: .
size: .
J: TRBJ2-2
DNA: TGTGCCAGCAGCCAAATTAACACCGGGGAGCTGTTTTTT
CDR3: CASSQINTGELFF

V: TRBV6-1
D: .
size: .
J: TRBJ2-3
DNA: TGTGCCAGCAGTGAAGCGGCGTTGGGAACCGCACAAGATACGCAGTATTTT
CDR3: CASSEAALGTAQDTQYF